This T cell receptor beta chain derives from a study of monozygotic twins with inflammatory bowel disease. Study conclusions and caveats: The analysis failed to separate different T cell subtypes.

The CDR3 spans 14 residues. Germline lookup yields CDR1 MNHNY and CDR2 SVGAGI (reference sequence). TCRalpha and TCRbeta cDNA was put through two nested PCRs of approximately 17 and 9 cycles. TCRdb reprocessed the 5' RACE reads, with one entry per CDR3 protein and no DNA. The table lists just over 300,000 distinct CDR3 sequences. Turning to this clonotype: What it recognizes is unknown.

The rearrangement links TRBV6-6 to TRBJ2-7. The source of this sequence is a human donor with ulcerative colitis or Crohn's disease, or a healthy co-twin of an affected twin (not recorded which). Sequencing input: blood. The CDR3 reads CASSYQGSPYEQYF.